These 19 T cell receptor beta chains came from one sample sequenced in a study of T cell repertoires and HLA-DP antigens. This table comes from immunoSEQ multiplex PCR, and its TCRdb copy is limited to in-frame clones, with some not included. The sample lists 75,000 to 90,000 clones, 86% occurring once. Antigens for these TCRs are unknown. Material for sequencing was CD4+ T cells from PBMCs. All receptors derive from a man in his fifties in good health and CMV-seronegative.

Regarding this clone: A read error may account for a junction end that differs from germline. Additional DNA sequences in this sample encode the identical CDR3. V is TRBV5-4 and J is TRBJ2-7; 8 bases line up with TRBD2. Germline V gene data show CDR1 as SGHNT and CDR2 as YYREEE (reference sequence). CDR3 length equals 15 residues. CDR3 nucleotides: TGTGCTAGCAGCTTGGGGGTAGCGGGATGGTACGAGCAGTACTTC. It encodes CASSLGVAGWYEQYF.

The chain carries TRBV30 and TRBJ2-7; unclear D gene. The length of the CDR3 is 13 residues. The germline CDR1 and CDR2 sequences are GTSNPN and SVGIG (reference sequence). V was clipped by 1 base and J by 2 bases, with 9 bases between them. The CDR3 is CAWSGRLAYEQYF. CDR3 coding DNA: TGTGCCTGGAGTGGTAGGCTTGCCTACGAGCAGTACTTC.

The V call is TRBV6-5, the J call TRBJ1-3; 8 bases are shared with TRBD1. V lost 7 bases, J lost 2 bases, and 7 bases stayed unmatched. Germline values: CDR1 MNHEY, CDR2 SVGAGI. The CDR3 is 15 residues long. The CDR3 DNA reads TGTGCCAGCACCACCGTACAGGGGGCTGGAAACACCATATATTTT. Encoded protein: CASTTVQGAGNTIYF.

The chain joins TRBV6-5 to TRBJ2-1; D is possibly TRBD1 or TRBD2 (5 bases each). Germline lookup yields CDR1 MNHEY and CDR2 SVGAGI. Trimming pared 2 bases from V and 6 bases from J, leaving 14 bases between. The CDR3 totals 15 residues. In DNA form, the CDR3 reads TGTGCCAGCAGTTACCAGCGGACACCCCCCAATGAGCAGTTCTTC. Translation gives CASSYQRTPPNEQFF.

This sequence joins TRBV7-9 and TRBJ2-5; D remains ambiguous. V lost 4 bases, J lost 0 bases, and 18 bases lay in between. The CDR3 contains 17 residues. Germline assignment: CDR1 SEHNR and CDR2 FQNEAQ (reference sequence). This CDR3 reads CASSSDRWTGYQETQYF. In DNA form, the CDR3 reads TGTGCCAGCAGCTCAGATAGATGGACGGGCTACCAAGAGACCCAGTACTTC. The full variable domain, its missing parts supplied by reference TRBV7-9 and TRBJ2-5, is DTGVSQNPRHKITKRGQNVTFRCDPISEHNRLYWYRQTLGQGPEFLTYFQNEAQLEKSRLLSDRFSAERPKGSFSTLEIQRTEQGDSAMYLCASSSDRWTGYQETQYFGPGTRLLVL.

CDR3 residues: CASSEWELLGETQYF. The CDR3, as DNA: TGTGCCAGCAGTGAATGGGAGTTGCTTGGGGAGACCCAGTACTTC. This chain links TRBV2 with TRBJ2-5, with a possible D match to TRBD2 (5 bases). The CDR3 consists of 15 residues. Germline CDR1 SNHLY, CDR2 FYNNEI. The V and J ends lost 2 bases and 5 bases respectively, with 15 bases between them. Full variable domain (missing parts from reference TRBV2 and TRBJ2-5): EPEVTQTPSHQVTQMGQEVILRCVPISNHLYFYWYRQILGQKVEFLVSFYNNEISEKSEIFDDQFSVERPDGSNFTLKIRSTKLEDSAMYFCASSEWELLGETQYFGPGTRLLVL.

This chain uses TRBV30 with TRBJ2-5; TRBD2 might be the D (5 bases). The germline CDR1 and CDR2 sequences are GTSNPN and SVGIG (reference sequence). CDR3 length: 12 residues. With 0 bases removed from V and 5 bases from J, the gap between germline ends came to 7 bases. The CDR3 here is CAWSVRGETQYF. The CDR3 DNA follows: TGTGCCTGGAGTGTTCGAGGGGAGACCCAGTACTTC.

The CDR3 region has the DNA TGTGCCAGCAGCCCTTCTAGGGGACGCGACACCGAGCAGTACTTC. As protein: CASSPSRGRDTEQYF. The chain carries TRBV11-2 and TRBJ2-7; perhaps D is TRBD1 or TRBD2 (5 bases each). The CDR3 is 15 residues long. Trimming removed 5 bases from V and 6 bases from J, with 20 bases in between. Germline V CDR1 and CDR2: SGHAT, FQNNGV.

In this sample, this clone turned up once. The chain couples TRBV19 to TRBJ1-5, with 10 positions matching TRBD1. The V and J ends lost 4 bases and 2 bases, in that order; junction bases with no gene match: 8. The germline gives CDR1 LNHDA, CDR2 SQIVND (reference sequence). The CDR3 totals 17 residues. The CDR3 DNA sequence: TGTGCCAGTAGTAAGGGGACAGGGGACGAAGGCAATCAGCCCCAGCATTTT. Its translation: CASSKGTGDEGNQPQHF.

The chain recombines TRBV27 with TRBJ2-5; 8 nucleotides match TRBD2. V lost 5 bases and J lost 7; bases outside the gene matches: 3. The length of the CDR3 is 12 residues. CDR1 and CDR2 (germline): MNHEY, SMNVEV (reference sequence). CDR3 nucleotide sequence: TGTGCCAGCAGTCCCCGGGGGGGGACCCAGTACTTC. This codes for CASSPRGGTQYF.

The CDR3 nucleotides read TGCGCCAGCAGCCCTGGGACATACCAAGAGACCCAGTACTTC. The encoded protein is CASSPGTYQETQYF. J is TRBJ2-5 and V is TRBV5-1; a possible D gene is TRBD1 (6 bases). The CDR3 covers 14 residues. Germline CDR1 is SGHRS and CDR2 is YFSETQ. The V end was cut by 4 bases, the J end by 0 bases, with 10 bases between.

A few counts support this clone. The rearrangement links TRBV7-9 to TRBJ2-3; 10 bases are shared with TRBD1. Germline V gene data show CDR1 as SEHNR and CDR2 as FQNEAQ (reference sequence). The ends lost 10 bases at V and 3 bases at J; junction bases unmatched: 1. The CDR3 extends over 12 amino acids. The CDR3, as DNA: TGTGCCACGGACAGGGGGACAGATACGCAGTATTTT. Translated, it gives CATDRGTDTQYF.

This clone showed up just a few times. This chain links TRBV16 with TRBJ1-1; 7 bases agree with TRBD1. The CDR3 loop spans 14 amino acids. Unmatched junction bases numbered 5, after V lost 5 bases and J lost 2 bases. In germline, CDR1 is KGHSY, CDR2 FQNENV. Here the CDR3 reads CASSYDRVNTEAFF. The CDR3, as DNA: TGTGCCAGCAGCTATGACAGGGTTAACACTGAAGCTTTCTTT.

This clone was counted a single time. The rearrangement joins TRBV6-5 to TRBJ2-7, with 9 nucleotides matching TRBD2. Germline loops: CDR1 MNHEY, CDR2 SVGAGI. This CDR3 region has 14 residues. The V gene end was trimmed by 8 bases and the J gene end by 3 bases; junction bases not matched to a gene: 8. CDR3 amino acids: CASHPTSGVYEQYF. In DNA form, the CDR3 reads TGTGCCAGCCACCCGACTAGCGGAGTCTACGAGCAGTACTTC.

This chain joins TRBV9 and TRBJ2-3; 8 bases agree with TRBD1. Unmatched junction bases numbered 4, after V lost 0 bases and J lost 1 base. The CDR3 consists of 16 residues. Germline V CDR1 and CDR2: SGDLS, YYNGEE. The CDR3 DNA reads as TGTGCCAGCAGCGTAGTAGCAGGGGGCGGCACAGATACGCAGTATTTT. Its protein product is CASSVVAGGGTDTQYF.

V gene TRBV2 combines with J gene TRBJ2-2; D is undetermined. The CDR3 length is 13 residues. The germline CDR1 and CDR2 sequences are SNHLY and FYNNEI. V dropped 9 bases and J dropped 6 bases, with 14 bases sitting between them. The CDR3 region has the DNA TGTGCCAGATCTAATTACCGGGCCGGGGAGCTGTTTTTT. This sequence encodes CARSNYRAGELFF.

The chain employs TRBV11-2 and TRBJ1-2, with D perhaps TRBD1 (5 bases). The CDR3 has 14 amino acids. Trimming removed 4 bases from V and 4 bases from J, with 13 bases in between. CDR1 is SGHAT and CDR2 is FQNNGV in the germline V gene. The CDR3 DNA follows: TGTGCCAGCAGCTCAGCGGGACGGAGCTATGGCTACACCTTC. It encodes CASSSAGRSYGYTF.

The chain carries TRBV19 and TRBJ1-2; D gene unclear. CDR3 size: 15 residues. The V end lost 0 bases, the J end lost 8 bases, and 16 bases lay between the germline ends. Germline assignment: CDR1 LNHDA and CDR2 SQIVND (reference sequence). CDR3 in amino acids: CASSIEERPMIGYTF. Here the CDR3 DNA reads TGTGCCAGTAGTATAGAAGAACGGCCCATGATCGGCTACACCTTC.

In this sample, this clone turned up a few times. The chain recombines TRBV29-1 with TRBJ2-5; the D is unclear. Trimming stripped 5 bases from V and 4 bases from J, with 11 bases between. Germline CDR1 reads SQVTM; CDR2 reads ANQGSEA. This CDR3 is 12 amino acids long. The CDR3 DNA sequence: TGCAGCGTTCGAACTATCCCAGAGACCCAGTACTTC. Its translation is CSVRTIPETQYF.